This T cell receptor (beta chain) was sequenced in a study of cytotoxic CD8 clonotypes in ibrutinib-treated CLL. Across the whole study: Of the patients, roughly 10 were relapsed/refractory, about 15 treatment-naive and 17 IGHV unmutated. Study results and caveats: Investigators sampled sustained-remission and progressing patients at differing times. Public clonotypes proved infrequent, and on treatment they shrank or remained steady. Clonality increased with ibrutinib response but returned toward baseline at progression.

Trimming removed 3 bases from V and 0 bases from J, with 13 bases in between. From germline, CDR1 is SEHNR and CDR2 FQNEAQ (reference sequence). This CDR3 has 16 amino acids. With respect to this clone: Antigen: not known.

Here immunoSEQ multiplex PCR was the method, and the copy in TCRdb shows in-frame clones only, minus some. The table lists approximately 100,000 clones, approximately 82% of them singletons, with about 33% in the top ten. This chain joins TRBV7-9 and TRBJ2-3; TRBD2 is a possible D gene (5 bases). Source: PBMCs, taken after 12 months of ibrutinib treatment. The clonotype originates from a human donor with chronic lymphocytic leukemia. For the CDR3, the DNA is TGTGCCAGCAGCTTGAGTAGCGTTGCTAGCACAGATACGCAGTATTTT. Translation: CASSLSSVASTDTQYF. The full variable domain, completed using reference TRBV7-9 and TRBJ2-3, is DTGVSQNPRHKITKRGQNVTFRCDPISEHNRLYWYRQTLGQGPEFLTYFQNEAQLEKSRLLSDRFSAERPKGSFSTLEIQRTEQGDSAMYLCASSLSSVASTDTQYFGPGTRLTVL.